These 12 T cell receptor beta chains were all obtained from the same sample, sequenced in a study of coeliac disease. Libraries were prepared by immunoSEQ multiplex PCR; TCRdb keeps only in-frame clonotypes and omits some of them. The sample has more than 3,000 clones, around 63% seen once. The sample consisted of lymphocytes from the gut lamina propria. The receptors derive from a woman between 45 and 65 years old without celiac disease.

J is TRBJ2-3 and V is TRBV6-6, with 10 nucleotides matching TRBD1. The germline gives CDR1 MNHNY, CDR2 SVGAGI (reference sequence). With 6 bases clipped from V and 6 bases from J, the junction kept 12 bases outside the gene matches. The CDR3 covers 16 residues. CDR3 nucleotide sequence: TGTGCCAGCAGCCGGTCGACAGGGGGCGCAAGGGATACGCAGTATTTT. Residues: CASSRSTGGARDTQYF.

This clone was picked up a small number of times. The junction shows a germline mismatch at one end, possibly a read error. The chain recombines TRBV27 with TRBJ1-1; 8 positions agree with TRBD1. CDR3 size: 18 residues. CDR1 MNHEY and CDR2 SMNVEV come from the germline V gene (reference sequence). CDR3 DNA sequence: TGTGCCAGCAGTATAAAGCGGGAGGCAGGGGGCTTGAATACTGAAGCTTTCTTT. Protein: CASSIKREAGGLNTEAFF.

The V and J genes are TRBV19 and TRBJ1-1, with D unresolved. CDR1 is LNHDA, CDR2 SQIVND, per germline (reference sequence). The length of the CDR3 is 12 residues. V lost 2 bases, J lost 6 bases, and 7 bases lay in between. DNA of the CDR3: TGTGCCAGTAGTATAAGGAGTTCTGAAGCTTTCTTT. Translation: CASSIRSSEAFF.

This chain links TRBV12-5 with TRBJ1-5; 8 bases line up with TRBD1. V lost 8 bases to trimming and J lost 4 bases; unmatched junction nucleotides: 10. The germline CDR1 and CDR2 sequences are LGHNT and FRNRAP. The CDR3 totals 15 residues. CDR3 sequence: CASSWGTGGNQPQHF. The CDR3 nucleotides read TGTGCTAGTTCCTGGGGGACAGGCGGGAATCAGCCCCAGCATTTT.

The DNA of the CDR3 is TGCGCCAGCAGGGCAGGGAACTACGAGCAGTACTTC. Translation: CASRAGNYEQYF. V and J are TRBV5-1 and TRBJ2-5; tentative D call: TRBD1 (5 bases). The J call may be wrong; the DNA end is better matched by TRBJ2-7. From germline, CDR1 is SGHRS and CDR2 YFSETQ. The CDR3 contains 12 residues.

The chain links TRBV25-1 to TRBJ1-4, with a possible D match to TRBD1 (6 bases). The CDR3 contains 14 residues. V lost 4 bases and J lost 8, with 14 bases in between. Germline loops: CDR1 MGHDK, CDR2 SYGVNS. The CDR3 protein is CASSATGSGEKLFF. The CDR3 DNA follows: TGTGCCAGCAGTGCGACAGGTTCTGGGGAAAAACTGTTTTTT.

This chain uses TRBV10-3 with TRBJ1-2, with a possible D match to TRBD1 (6 bases). CDR1 is ENHRY, CDR2 SYGVKD, per germline. Between the trimmed V and J ends, which lost 1 base and 4 bases, there was a span of 16 bases. The CDR3 is 16 amino acids. For the CDR3, the DNA is TGTGCCATCAGTGAGTATGAACAGGGCGGCAGCTATGGCTACACCTTC. Translation: CAISEYEQGGSYGYTF.

This chain links TRBV7-2 with TRBJ2-2; 15 nucleotides agree with TRBD2. Germline CDR1 reads SGHTA; CDR2 reads FQGNSA. The CDR3 has 17 residues. V lost 4 bases, J lost 5 bases, and 5 bases stayed unmatched. As DNA, the CDR3 is TGTGCCAGCAGCTCGGGACTAGCGGGGGGCTGGACCGGGGAGCTGTTTTTT. It codes for CASSSGLAGGWTGELFF.

In this sample, this clone turned up a few times. This chain links TRBV27 with TRBJ1-2, with 9 bases fitting TRBD1. Germline CDR1 and CDR2: MNHEY and SMNVEV (reference sequence). This CDR3 spans 15 amino acids. After removal of 5 bases from V and 3 bases from J, the junction contained 7 bases not matched to a gene. CDR3 bases: TGTGCCAGCAGTCCGGGACAGGGAATCGACTATGGCTACACCTTC. Translation: CASSPGQGIDYGYTF.

The CDR3 loop is CASSLTGQGRKQYF. As DNA, the CDR3 is TGTGCCAGCAGTTTGACAGGACAGGGGCGGAAGCAGTACTTC. The chain couples TRBV27 to TRBJ2-7; 9 bases map to TRBD1. Germline V lookup: CDR1 MNHEY, CDR2 SMNVEV (reference sequence). This CDR3 region has 14 residues. Trimming at V came to 3 bases and at J to 8 bases, leaving 8 bases not matched to a gene.

The chain links TRBV7-8 to TRBJ2-5; 11 bases map to TRBD2. Germline V CDR1 and CDR2: SGHVS, FQNEAQ. The CDR3 length is 16 residues. V trimming: 4 bases; J trimming: 4 bases; junction bases outside the gene matches: 8. The CDR3 loop is CASSSGLAGLRETQYF. The CDR3 DNA sequence: TGTGCCAGCAGCTCCGGACTAGCGGGCCTCCGAGAGACCCAGTACTTC.

The genes are TRBV19 and TRBJ2-7; tentatively, D is TRBD1 (5 bases). Trimming stripped 2 bases from V and 3 bases from J, with 11 bases between. This CDR3 comprises 14 residues. Germline assignment: CDR1 LNHDA and CDR2 SQIVND (reference sequence). The chain's CDR3 is CASSITGRSYEQYF. The CDR3 nucleotides read TGTGCCAGTAGTATAACAGGCCGCAGCTACGAGCAGTACTTC.